This TCR beta chain was retrieved from a study of blood T cell repertoires in COVID-19. Study information: Acute and convalescent COVID-19 samples came from the United States, Italy and Spain. Sample material is recorded as cDNA or gDNA derived from T cells, B-cell-depleted T cells, or PBMCs.

Methods used by the authors: For nucleated cells, counts were estimated from reference gene primer amplification. Assay: immunoSEQ multiplex PCR; the TCRdb copy retains only in-frame clones and omits some. The DNA was the basis for D and trimming; V, J and clone size are from that table. The table lists around 270,000 clones, roughly 90% of them singletons. Germline CDR1 reads MNHEY; CDR2 reads SVGAGI. V lost 6 bases, J lost 11 bases, and 8 bases stayed unmatched. The CDR3 is 12 residues long. The J gene is TRBJ1-1, the V gene TRBV6-5, with 8 positions matching TRBD1. Input material: peripheral blood. This receptor was obtained from a man aged 30 to 39 with acute or convalescent COVID-19. CDR3 coding DNA: TGTGCCAGCAGCAAAACCGGGACAGGTGCTTTCTTT. The encoded protein is CASSKTGTGAFF.